Only a few counts were recorded for the clone carrying this TCR beta chain. Antigen unknown. TCRdb analysed the 5' RACE reads with MiXCR anew, one entry per CDR3 protein. The repertoire holds around 200,000 distinct CDR3 sequences, roughly a tenth seen once, with around 2.9% in the top ten. J gave up 6 bases and V 5 bases, and 9 bases lay outside the gene matches. Germline-derived CDR1 and CDR2 are SGHRS and YFSETQ. The CDR3 consists of 14 residues. The data derive from a study of T-cell memory formation after mild COVID-19. Overall study context: TCR clusters mostly belonged to single donors. Overall study results and limits: Shrinking CD4+ clones resided mostly in CM and EM, and CD8+ ones in EMRA.

Input material: PBMCs or a T cell subset sorted from them (not recorded which). This TCR was recovered from a man younger than 35 who had mild COVID-19 (a few samples of this study predate the infection). Cell type and time point are not known. The V call is TRBV5-1, the J call TRBJ2-7; 9 nucleotides match TRBD1. This chain's CDR3 is CASRLQGAGGEQYF. The CDR3 coding sequence is TGCGCCAGCAGACTACAGGGGGCCGGAGGCGAGCAGTACTTC. Complete variable domain (other parts from reference TRBV5-1 and TRBJ2-7): KAGVTQTPRYLIKTRGQQVTLSCSPISGHRSVSWYQQTPGQGLQFLFEYFSETQRNKGNFPGRFSGRQFSNSRSEMNVSTLELGDSALYLCASRLQGAGGEQYFGPGTRLTVT.